One sample yielded the 8 T cell receptor beta chains listed below, sequenced in a study of blood T cells in healthy people across ages. It was with a sample-barcoded 5' primer and a J-beta primer mix that a second PCR of roughly 7 to 12 cycles was run. TCRdb redid the calling of the 5' RACE reads with MiXCR, one entry per CDR3 protein. Here the sample spans roughly 800,000 distinct CDR3 sequences, roughly 24% being singletons. These sequences were also reported in another study, on T cells of mothers and their children.

Sequencing input: blood. The receptors were sampled from a boy between 10 and 17 years old in good health.

The gene calls are TRBV9 and TRBJ2-7; D possibly corresponds to TRBD1 (5 bases). Germline V CDR1 and CDR2: SGDLS, YYNGEE. V lost 2 bases to trimming and J lost 1 base, with 10 bases between them. CDR3 length: 14 amino acids. The CDR3 protein is CASSVAQVSYEQYF. CDR3 nucleotides: TGTGCCAGCAGCGTTGCACAGGTTTCCTACGAGCAGTACTTC. The variable domain in full, completed from reference TRBV9 and TRBJ2-7, reads DSGVTQTPKHLITATGQRVTLRCSPRSGDLSVYWYQQSLDQGLQFLIQYYNGEERAKGNILERFSAQQFPDLHSELNLSSLELGDSALYFCASSVAQVSYEQYFGPGTRLTVT.

The V gene is TRBV30, the J gene TRBJ1-2; TRBD1 aligns across 7 bases. The junction had 4 bases not matched to a gene; V was cut back by 0 bases and J by 0 bases. Germline assignment: CDR1 GTSNPN and CDR2 SVGIG (reference sequence). The length of the CDR3 is 15 residues. CDR3 sequence reads: CAWSVPGTANYGYTF. The CDR3 DNA reads as TGTGCCTGGAGTGTACCCGGGACAGCTAACTATGGCTACACCTTC.

The chain couples TRBV4-2 to TRBJ1-2; a weak D match, TRBD1 (5 bases). The CDR3 has 14 amino acids. Germline V lookup: CDR1 LGHNA, CDR2 YNFKEQ. Trimming took 6 bases from V and 2 from J, leaving 13 bases between them. The CDR3 sequence is CASSVTALNYGYTF. In DNA, the CDR3 is TGTGCCAGCAGTGTGACAGCGCTGAACTATGGCTACACCTTC.

This clonotype was found once. The rearrangement joins TRBV14 to TRBJ1-1; weak D call: TRBD1 (6 bases). The CDR3 runs 16 residues. Per the germline V gene, CDR1 is SGHDN and CDR2 is FVKESK. Trimming left V 4 bases short and J 0 bases short, with 15 bases between. The CDR3, as DNA: TGTGCCAGCAGCCCAACCAGGGGAACCATGAACACTGAAGCTTTCTTT. Translation gives CASSPTRGTMNTEAFF.

V gene TRBV20-1 combines with J gene TRBJ2-5, with a tentative D call TRBD1 (6 bases). The CDR3 is made up of 12 amino acids. V dropped 0 bases and J dropped 4 bases, with 6 bases sitting between them. The germline CDR1 and CDR2 sequences are DFQATT and SNEGSKA (reference sequence). The CDR3 loop reads CSARDRGETQYF. The CDR3, as DNA: TGCAGTGCTAGAGACAGGGGAGAGACCCAGTACTTC.

This clonotype has only a few counts. The chain has TRBV2 and TRBJ1-2; D possibly corresponds to TRBD1 (5 bases). Deletions cut 8 bases from V and 8 bases from J, with 12 bases between. CDR1 and CDR2 from the germline V gene are SNHLY and FYNNEI. The length of the CDR3 is 11 residues. The CDR3 loop reads CASLQGSGYTF. CDR3 DNA: TGTGCCAGCCTCCAGGGTTCCGGCTACACCTTC.

The J gene is TRBJ2-1, the V gene TRBV5-1, with D perhaps TRBD1 or TRBD2 (6 bases each). This CDR3 is built from 15 residues. Germline V gene lookup returns CDR1 SGHRS and CDR2 YFSETQ. V gave up 0 bases and J gave up 7 bases, with 14 bases separating them. CDR3: CASSLAEGGRNEQFF. Written as DNA, the CDR3 is TGCGCCAGCAGCTTGGCAGAGGGGGGTCGTAATGAGCAGTTCTTC.

There are many counts of this clonotype. The V and J genes are TRBV11-2 and TRBJ1-5; no definite D call. CDR1 SGHAT and CDR2 FQNNGV come from the germline V gene. V was pared by 4 bases and J by 4 bases, with 11 bases between. This CDR3 contains 14 residues. DNA of the CDR3: TGTGCCAGCAGCTATAGCCAGCCTAATCAGCCCCAGCATTTT. This gives the protein CASSYSQPNQPQHF.